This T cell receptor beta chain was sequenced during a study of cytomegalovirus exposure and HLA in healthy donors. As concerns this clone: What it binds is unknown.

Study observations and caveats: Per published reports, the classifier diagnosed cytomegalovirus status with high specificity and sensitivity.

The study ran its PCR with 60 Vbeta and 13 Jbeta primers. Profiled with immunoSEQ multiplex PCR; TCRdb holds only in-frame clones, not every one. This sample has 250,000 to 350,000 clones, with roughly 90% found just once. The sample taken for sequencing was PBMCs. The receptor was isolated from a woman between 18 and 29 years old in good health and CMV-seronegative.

The CDR3 sequence: CASSQDYLAGDYEEQYF. The DNA of the CDR3 is TGTGCCAGCAGCCAAGATTACCTAGCGGGAGATTACGAGGAGCAGTACTTC. V usage is TRBV4-2 and J usage is TRBJ2-7, with 10 bases that match TRBD2. This CDR3 has 17 residues. Germline V gene sequence: CDR1 LGHNA, CDR2 YNFKEQ. V was clipped by 0 bases and J by 7 bases; unmatched bases: 12.